The 10 T cell receptor beta chains reported below all come from one sample, sequenced in a study of T cells in Graves' hyperthyroidism and ophthalmopathy. TCR beta CDR3 regions were amplified from RNA. The HTBI set primed first-round TCR CDR3 RT-PCR. Via MiXCR, TCRdb re-called the multiplex PCR reads, giving one row per CDR3 protein. The repertoire has about 720,000 distinct CDR3 sequences, roughly 17% of them found once; the top ten carry roughly 8%. The sample consisted of blood. All receptors come from a young man with Graves' hyperthyroidism.

This clonotype turned up a few times. The gene calls are TRBV20-1 and TRBJ2-1; 8 nucleotides agree with TRBD2. Trimming at V came to 4 bases and at J to 3 bases, leaving 8 bases not matched to a gene. In germline, CDR1 is DFQATT, CDR2 SNEGSKA (reference sequence). The CDR3 sequence is 15 residues long. Here the CDR3 DNA reads TGCAGTGCTACCTCGGGGGGGAGGTTCTACAATGAGCAGTTCTTC. As protein: CSATSGGRFYNEQFF.

The gene calls are TRBV12-3 or TRBV12-4 and TRBJ2-2; TRBD2 aligns across 7 bases. J lost 7 bases, V lost 5 bases, and 13 bases had no gene match. The CDR3 spans 16 residues. CDR3 in DNA: TGTGCCAGCAGTCCCTCTGGCGGGAGTCTTAACGGGGAGCTGTTTTTT. It is translated as CASSPSGGSLNGELFF.

A few counts support this clonotype. The rearrangement uses TRBV10-3 and TRBJ2-2, with 8 bases that match TRBD2. With 6 bases clipped from V and 7 bases from J, the junction kept 10 bases outside the gene matches. Per the germline V gene, CDR1 is ENHRY and CDR2 is SYGVKD. CDR3 length: 15 residues. As DNA, the CDR3 is TGTGCCATCAGCAGGGGACTAGAACGTGTCGGGGAGCTGTTTTTT. Its protein product is CAISRGLERVGELFF.

V usage is TRBV28 and J usage is TRBJ1-2; 7 bases align to TRBD1. This CDR3 region has 12 residues. The germline V gene has CDR1 MDHEN and CDR2 SYDVKM. With 6 bases clipped from V and 8 bases from J, the junction kept 6 bases outside the gene matches. The CDR3, as DNA: TGTGCCAGCAGCCGAGGGGGCACGGGCTACACCTTC. Amino acids: CASSRGGTGYTF.

The chain links TRBV28 to TRBJ2-7; TRBD1 agrees at 8 bases. Germline V gene data show CDR1 as MDHEN and CDR2 as SYDVKM. The CDR3 has 13 residues. J lost 4 bases, V lost 3 bases, and 2 bases had no gene match. The CDR3 protein is CASSFGDRYEQYF. The CDR3, as DNA: TGTGCCAGCAGTTTCGGGGACAGGTACGAGCAGTACTTC. Variable domain in full (rest from reference TRBV28 and TRBJ2-7): DVKVTQSSRYLVKRTGEKVFLECVQDMDHENMFWYRQDPGLGLRLIYFSYDVKMKEKGDIPEGYSVSREKKERFSLILESASTNQTSMYLCASSFGDRYEQYFGPGTRLTVT.

The genes are TRBV12-3 or TRBV12-4 and TRBJ2-2; perhaps D is TRBD1 or TRBD2 (5 bases each). V lost 5 bases to trimming and J lost 3 bases, with 22 bases between them. CDR3 length: 18 residues. CDR3 sequence: CASSPPFGGEGHTGELFF. Written as DNA, the CDR3 is TGTGCCAGCAGTCCCCCCTTTGGGGGAGAGGGACACACCGGGGAGCTGTTTTTT.

This clonotype was seen at least ten times. This CDR3 reads CASRGNLGKTQYF. The CDR3 nucleotides are TGTGCCAGCAGGGGGAACCTCGGGAAGACCCAGTACTTC. The chain uses TRBV12-3 or TRBV12-4 and TRBJ2-5; D perhaps matches TRBD2 (5 bases). Trimming removed 6 bases from V and 6 bases from J, with 14 bases in between. The CDR3 length is 13 residues.

Here the CDR3 reads CASSLMPAGGDEQYF. As DNA, the CDR3 is TGTGCCAGCAGTTTAATGCCAGCGGGAGGTGACGAGCAGTACTTC. J is TRBJ2-7 and V is TRBV12-3 or TRBV12-4; 9 bases fit TRBD2. The CDR3 totals 15 residues. V lost 2 bases to trimming and J lost 5 bases; unmatched junction nucleotides: 7.

The rearrangement links TRBV19 to TRBJ2-3; TRBD2 matches at 8 bases. Germline CDR1 and CDR2: LNHDA and SQIVND (reference sequence). This CDR3 is built from 18 residues. Losses at the gene ends were 3 bases for V and 0 bases for J; bases not matched to a gene: 11. CDR3 coding DNA: TGTGCCAGTAGTATTGGAGGGACTAGAAAATCTAGCACAGATACGCAGTATTTT. It codes for CASSIGGTRKSSTDTQYF. The full variable domain, rest sourced from reference TRBV19 and TRBJ2-3, is DGGITQSPKYLFRKEGQNVTLSCEQNLNHDAMYWYRQDPGQGLRLIYYSQIVNDFQKGDIAEGYSVSREKKESFPLTVTSAQKNPTAFYLCASSIGGTRKSSTDTQYFGPGTRLTVL.

At least ten counts were recorded for this clonotype. This chain joins TRBV20-1 and TRBJ1-5, with a weak D call TRBD1 (6 bases). Germline V gene sequence: CDR1 DFQATT, CDR2 SNEGSKA (reference sequence). This CDR3 has 15 residues. The V end was cut by 5 bases, the J end by 2 bases, with 16 bases between. The CDR3 nucleotides are TGCAGTGCTGCCTTAGAGGGGGGTGGCAATCAGCCCCAGCATTTT. It yields the protein CSAALEGGGNQPQHF.